Sequencing of this TCR beta chain was carried out in a study of blood T cells in healthy people across ages. This clonotype was picked up one time. What it binds is unknown. It was with a sample-barcoded 5' primer and a J-beta primer mix that a second PCR of about 6 to 12 cycles was run. Each single sample gave us at least 2.5 million CDR3-containing paired-end reads. TCRdb re-derived calls from the 5' RACE reads in MiXCR, one entry per CDR3 protein. This table has some 1.5 million distinct CDR3 sequences, roughly 30% appearing once. General study findings and limits: Lack of knowledge of donor CMV status possibly confounded expanded clonotype changes.

This CDR3 spans 15 amino acids. The trim removed 6 bases at V and 6 bases at J, leaving 11 bases unmatched. Germline CDR1 SGHAT, CDR2 FQNNGV. The source is a woman aged 25 to 39 in good health. What was sequenced was blood. The chain couples TRBV11-2 to TRBJ2-7; TRBD2 agrees at 10 bases. As DNA, the CDR3 is TGTGCCAGCAGACTTACTAGCGGGATGGGCGGCGAGCAGTACTTC. Protein sequence: CASRLTSGMGGEQYF.